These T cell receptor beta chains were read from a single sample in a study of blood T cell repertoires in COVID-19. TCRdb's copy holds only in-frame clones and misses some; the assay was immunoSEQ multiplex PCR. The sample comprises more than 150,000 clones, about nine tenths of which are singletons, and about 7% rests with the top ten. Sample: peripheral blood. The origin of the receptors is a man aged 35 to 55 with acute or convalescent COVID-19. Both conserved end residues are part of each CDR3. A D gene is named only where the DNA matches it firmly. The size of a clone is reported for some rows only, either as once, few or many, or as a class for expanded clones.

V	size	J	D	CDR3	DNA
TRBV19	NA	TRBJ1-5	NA	CASSISGGRGQPQHF	TGTGCCAGTAGTATTTCGGGGGGGCGCGGACAGCCCCAGCATTTT
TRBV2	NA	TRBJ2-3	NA	CASSGQAGSTDTQYF	TGTGCCAGCAGTGGACAGGCGGGTAGCACAGATACGCAGTATTTT
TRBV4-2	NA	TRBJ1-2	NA	CASSQVRQFDGYTF	TGTGCCAGCAGCCAAGTGAGGCAGTTCGATGGCTACACCTTC
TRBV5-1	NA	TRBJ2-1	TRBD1	CASSFRAGGEDEQFF	TGCGCCAGCAGCTTTAGGGCAGGGGGCGAGGATGAGCAGTTCTTC
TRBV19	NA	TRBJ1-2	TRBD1	CASSPRDRPGYTF	TGTGCCAGTAGTCCCCGGGACAGACCCGGCTACACCTTC
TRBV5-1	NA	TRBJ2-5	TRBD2	CASSLALAGAQETQYF	TGCGCCAGCAGCTTGGCGCTAGCGGGGGCCCAAGAGACCCAGTACTTC
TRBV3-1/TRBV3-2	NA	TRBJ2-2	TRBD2	CASSGRGGTGELFF	TGTGCCAGCAGCGGTCGGGGGGGAACCGGGGAGCTGTTTTTT
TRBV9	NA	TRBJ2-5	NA	CASSVGSNQETQYF	TGTGCCAGCAGCGTCGGGAGTAACCAGGAGACCCAGTACTTC
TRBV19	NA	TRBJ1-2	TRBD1	CASSKQGKVVDGYTF	TGTGCCAGTAGCAAACAGGGGAAAGTGGTCGATGGCTACACCTTC
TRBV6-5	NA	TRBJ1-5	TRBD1	CASRGQGSQPQHF	TGTGCCAGCAGGGGACAGGGGAGCCAGCCCCAGCATTTT
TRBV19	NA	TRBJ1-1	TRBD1	CASRVDREGTEAFF	TGTGCCAGTAGAGTGGACAGGGAGGGCACTGAAGCTTTCTTT
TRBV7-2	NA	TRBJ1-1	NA	CASSLRINTEAFF	TGTGCCAGCAGCCTCAGGATCAACACTGAAGCTTTCTTT
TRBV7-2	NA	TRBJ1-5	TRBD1	CASSTTGNSNQPQHF	TGTGCCAGCAGCACGACAGGGAACAGCAATCAGCCCCAGCATTTT
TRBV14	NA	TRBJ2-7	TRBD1	CASSQVGQSYEQYF	TGTGCCAGCAGCCAAGTGGGACAGAGCTACGAGCAGTACTTC
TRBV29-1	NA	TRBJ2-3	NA	CSVDPRSTDTQYF	TGCAGCGTTGACCCCCGTAGCACAGATACGCAGTATTTT
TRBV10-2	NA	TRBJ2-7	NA	CASRQAVVYEQYF	TGCGCCAGCAGACAGGCAGTAGTCTACGAGCAGTACTTC
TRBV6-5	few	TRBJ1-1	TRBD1	CASSRTGNTEAFF	TGTGCCAGCAGTAGGACAGGGAACACTGAAGCTTTCTTT
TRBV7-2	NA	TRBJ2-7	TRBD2	CASSLTGGIYDGQYF	TGTGCCAGCAGCTTAACGGGGGGGATCTACGATGGGCAGTACTTC
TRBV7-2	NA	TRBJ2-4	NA	CASSLIGGALLAKNIQYF	TGTGCCAGCAGCTTAATAGGGGGGGCGTTACTAGCCAAAAACATTCAGTACTTC
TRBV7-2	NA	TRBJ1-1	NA	CASSFNRVGAFF	TGTGCCAGCAGCTTTAACAGGGTGGGAGCTTTCTTT
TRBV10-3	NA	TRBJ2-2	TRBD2	CASSSGGSNTGELFF	TGTGCCTCCAGTTCGGGGGGGTCGAACACCGGGGAGCTGTTTTTT
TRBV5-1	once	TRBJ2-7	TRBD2	CASSETSGGFISYEQYF	TGCGCCAGCAGCGAGACTAGCGGGGGGTTCATCTCCTACGAGCAGTACTTC
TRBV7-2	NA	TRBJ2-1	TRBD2	CASSVFGGGTNYNEQFF	TGTGCCAGCAGCGTCTTCGGGGGGGGTACAAACTACAATGAGCAGTTCTTC
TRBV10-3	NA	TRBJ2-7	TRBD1	CAISEGGQGSYEQYF	TGTGCCATCAGCGAAGGGGGACAGGGGAGCTACGAGCAGTACTTC
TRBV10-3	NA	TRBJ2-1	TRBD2	CAISPSGGFNEQFF	TGTGCCATCTCGCCTAGCGGGGGGTTCAATGAGCAGTTCTTC
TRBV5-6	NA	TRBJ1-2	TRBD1	CASSLDRGFGYTF	TGTGCCAGCAGCTTGGACAGGGGCTTTGGCTACACCTTC
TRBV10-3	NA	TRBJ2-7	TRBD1	CAISEPIGQGSYEQYF	TGTGCCATCAGTGAGCCTATAGGACAGGGGTCGTACGAGCAGTACTTC
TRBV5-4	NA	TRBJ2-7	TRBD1	CASSLGTGKQYEQYF	TGTGCCAGCAGCCTAGGGACAGGGAAGCAGTACGAGCAGTACTTC
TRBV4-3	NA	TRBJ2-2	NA	CASSQVMSTGELFF	TGCGCCAGCAGCCAAGTCATGAGTACCGGGGAGCTGTTTTTT
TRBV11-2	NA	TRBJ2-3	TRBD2	CASSFRRGVVGTQYF	TGTGCCAGCAGCTTCCGGCGGGGGGTGGTGGGTACGCAGTATTTT
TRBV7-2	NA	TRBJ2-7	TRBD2	CASSPPGTSEQYF	TGTGCCAGCAGCCCGCCCGGGACTAGCGAGCAGTACTTC
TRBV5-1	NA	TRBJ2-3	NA	CASKQATSTDTQYF	TGCGCCAGCAAACAGGCTACTAGCACAGATACGCAGTATTTT
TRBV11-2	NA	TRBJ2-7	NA	CASSRQSYEQYF	TGTGCCAGCAGCCGACAAAGCTACGAGCAGTACTTC
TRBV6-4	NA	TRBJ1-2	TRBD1	CASSSWTGKHSNYGYTF	TGTGCCAGCAGTTCCTGGACAGGGAAGCATTCTAACTATGGCTACACCTTC
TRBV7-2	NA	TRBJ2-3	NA	CASSLGSGLYTDTQYF	TGTGCCAGCAGCTTAGGGAGCGGGCTCTACACAGATACGCAGTATTTT
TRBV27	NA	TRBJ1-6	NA	CASSLNSLRNSPLHF	TGTGCCAGCAGTTTGAATTCCCTAAGAAATTCACCCCTCCACTTT
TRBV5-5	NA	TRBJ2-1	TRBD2	CASSVGGVSYNEQFF	TGTGCCAGCAGCGTCGGGGGGGTCTCCTACAATGAGCAGTTCTTC
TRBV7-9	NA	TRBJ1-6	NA	CASSSLGGNNSPLHF	TGTGCCAGCAGCTCCCTGGGAGGGAATAATTCACCCCTCCACTTT